The rows below give T cell receptor beta chains drawn from one sample of a study of blood T cell repertoires in COVID-19. The table came from immunoSEQ multiplex PCR; TCRdb's copy has only in-frame clones and leaves some out. The data show fewer than 250,000 clones, 85% seen once. The sample comprised peripheral blood. The receptors were sampled from a man aged 40-49 years with acute or convalescent COVID-19. Each CDR3 is given with its conserved first and last residue. The D gene is left open where the match is weak. Size values are once, few and many counts, or a class for expanded clones, and some rows have none.

CDR3 DNA: TGTGCCAGCAGTGAACTAGCGGGGGCATCCTCCTACAATGAGCAGTTCTTC
CDR3 protein: CASSELAGASSYNEQFF
J gene: TRBJ2-1
clone size: -
D gene: TRBD2
V gene: TRBV2

CDR3 DNA: TGTGCCAGCAGCTTGGGTGGAGAAACTGGAAACACCATATATTTT
CDR3 protein: CASSLGGETGNTIYF
J gene: TRBJ1-3
clone size: once
D gene: -
V gene: TRBV7-2

CDR3 DNA: TGTGCCAGTAGTATAGGATTGGCAGGGCGAACCTATGGCTACACCTTC
CDR3 protein: CASSIGLAGRTYGYTF
J gene: TRBJ1-2
clone size: few
D gene: -
V gene: TRBV19

CDR3 DNA: TGCAGCGCCCACCGGTCGAGCGGGGGATTCCAAGAGACCCAGTACTTC
CDR3 protein: CSAHRSSGGFQETQYF
J gene: TRBJ2-5
clone size: -
D gene: TRBD2
V gene: TRBV29-1

CDR3 DNA: TGCGCCAGCAGCCAAGATAACGGTAGAGGGAAGACTGAAGCTTTCTTT
CDR3 protein: CASSQDNGRGKTEAFF
J gene: TRBJ1-1
clone size: few
D gene: -
V gene: TRBV4-1

CDR3 DNA: TGTGCCAGCAGCTTACCTAGAGAAAACTATGGCTACACCTTC
CDR3 protein: CASSLPRENYGYTF
J gene: TRBJ1-2
clone size: -
D gene: -
V gene: TRBV5-6

CDR3 DNA: TGCGCCAGCAGCCAAGAGCACCCGGGCTCCTACGAGCAGTACTTC
CDR3 protein: CASSQEHPGSYEQYF
J gene: TRBJ2-7
clone size: -
D gene: -
V gene: TRBV4-1

CDR3 DNA: TGCGCCAGCAGCTTGGGACTAGCGGACTACGAGCAGTACTTC
CDR3 protein: CASSLGLADYEQYF
J gene: TRBJ2-7
clone size: -
D gene: TRBD2
V gene: TRBV5-1

CDR3 DNA: TGCGCCAGCAGTGAGGCAGGCAATCAGCCCCAGCATTTT
CDR3 protein: CASSEAGNQPQHF
J gene: TRBJ1-5
clone size: -
D gene: -
V gene: TRBV10-2

CDR3 DNA: TGTGCCAGTAGTCCTCGAGAGAAAATCAGGGAGAACACTGAAGCTTTCTTT
CDR3 protein: CASSPREKIRENTEAFF
J gene: TRBJ1-1
clone size: -
D gene: -
V gene: TRBV19

CDR3 DNA: TGTGCCTGGAGTTCTCCCGAGACCCAGTACTTC
CDR3 protein: CAWSSPETQYF
J gene: TRBJ2-5
clone size: -
D gene: -
V gene: TRBV30

CDR3 DNA: TGTGCCAGCAGCGTAGGCCCAGGTTCTAACTATGGCTACACCTTC
CDR3 protein: CASSVGPGSNYGYTF
J gene: TRBJ1-2
clone size: -
D gene: -
V gene: TRBV9

CDR3 DNA: TGCGCCAGCAGCCCGGACAATGAGCAGTTCTTC
CDR3 protein: CASSPDNEQFF
J gene: TRBJ2-1
clone size: -
D gene: -
V gene: TRBV5-1

CDR3 DNA: TGTGCCAGCAGCGCAGCAGGCGGACTGAATGAAAAACTGTTTTTT
CDR3 protein: CASSAAGGLNEKLFF
J gene: TRBJ1-4
clone size: -
D gene: -
V gene: TRBV5-5

CDR3 DNA: TGTGCCAGCAGCCCGGGGATGGGAAATACGCAGTATTTT
CDR3 protein: CASSPGMGNTQYF
J gene: TRBJ2-3
clone size: few
D gene: -
V gene: TRBV7-3

CDR3 DNA: TGTGCCAGTCGAGGCGGGACAGGTAACGCCGGGGAGCTGTTTTTT
CDR3 protein: CASRGGTGNAGELFF
J gene: TRBJ2-2
clone size: few
D gene: TRBD1
V gene: TRBV24-1

CDR3 DNA: TGTGCCAGCAGCTTAGAGGGGAGGACTGAAGCTTTCTTT
CDR3 protein: CASSLEGRTEAFF
J gene: TRBJ1-1
clone size: -
D gene: -
V gene: TRBV11-2

CDR3 DNA: TGCGCCAGCAGCTTGGATGAGGAAAAACTGTTTTTT
CDR3 protein: CASSLDEEKLFF
J gene: TRBJ1-4
clone size: -
D gene: -
V gene: TRBV5-1